This T cell receptor (beta chain) was captured in a study of metastatic and nonmetastatic thyroid tumors. TCRdb re-analyzed the PCR reads through MiXCR. The data hold about 39,000 clones, with about 19% observed a single time. Trimming removed 4 bases from V and 0 bases from J, with 7 bases in between. CDR3 length: 13 residues. Germline assignment: CDR1 GTSNPN and CDR2 SVGIG (reference sequence). No treatment of any kind had been given to any patient before thyroid surgery. This TCR derives from a female donor with papillary thyroid cancer or a benign thyroid nodule (not recorded which). Some clones in this sample may be carry-over from other donors' samples. Sequencing was performed on tumor tissue. The J gene is TRBJ1-3, the V gene TRBV30, with D hard to call. CDR3 sequence reads: CAWKQNSGNTIYF. The CDR3 DNA reads TGTGCCTGGAAGCAGAACTCTGGAAACACCATATATTTT.